The entry below gives a single T cell receptor (beta chain) sequence along with its context. Clones were read by immunoSEQ multiplex PCR, and TCRdb kept only the in-frame ones, dropping some. The sample has approximately 7,800 clones, 70% to 90% seen once. The data were obtained in a study of blood T cell dynamics during melanoma immunotherapy. The sample's time point: week 3, after first cycle of checkpoint inhibitor. Response was assessed by RECIST 1.1 at 12 weeks, except a couple of rapid progressors. The CDR3 runs 12 residues. Germline CDR1 and CDR2: WSHSY and SAAADI. The germline V and J ends were trimmed by 6 bases and 3 bases, with 9 bases remaining between them.

The specimen was blood, collected from a patient treated with checkpoint blockade. The chain joins TRBV10-2 to TRBJ2-7; possibly TRBD2 for D (5 bases). The source is a human donor with melanoma. Here the CDR3 reads CASSQTSYEQYF. CDR3 in DNA: TGCGCCAGCAGCCAAACTAGCTACGAGCAGTACTTC.